A few counts support the clone carrying this T cell receptor beta chain. Its matching antigen is unknown. TCR beta CDR3 regions were amplified from RNA. The TCR CDR3 was amplified in a first-round RT-PCR using the HTBI primer set. MiXCR was run by TCRdb on the multiplex PCR reads, yielding one entry per CDR3 protein. The sample holds about 530,000 distinct CDR3 sequences, roughly 18% seen once. This CDR3 is built from 15 residues. V shed 6 bases and J 5 bases; nucleotides not matched to a gene: 8. This specimen belongs to a study of T cells in Graves' hyperthyroidism and ophthalmopathy. Study results and limitations: Most thyroid clonotypes with frequency above 0.001 were detected in blood.

The rearrangement uses TRBV12-3 or TRBV12-4 and TRBJ2-1; 9 bases agree with TRBD1. The receptor was derived from a woman aged 18 to 35 with Graves' ophthalmopathy. The sequenced material came from blood. The CDR3 region is CASSPTGGENNEQFF. The CDR3, as DNA: TGTGCCAGCAGCCCCACAGGGGGCGAGAACAATGAGCAGTTCTTC.